The 24 T cell receptor beta chains below come from one sample, sequenced in a study of T cell repertoires in cytomegalovirus infection. MiXCR was run by TCRdb on the reads, yielding one entry per CDR3 protein. Of some 77,000 distinct CDR3 sequences listed, about 4% are singletons. Sample: PBMCs. Source of these receptors: a human donor in good health (CMV status not recorded). Some clones in this sample may be carry-over from other donors' samples.

This clonotype was found many times. V usage is TRBV10-3 and J usage is TRBJ2-1; no clear D gene. The CDR3 consists of 14 residues. CDR1 is ENHRY and CDR2 is SYGVKD in the germline V gene. Trimming took off 3 bases at V and 9 bases at J, with 15 bases between the two ends. Here the CDR3 DNA reads TGTGCCATCAGTGAAAGGGTGGTATTCGGTGAGCAGTTCTTC. Translated, it gives CAISERVVFGEQFF.

This clonotype was recorded at least ten times. V is TRBV20-1 and J is TRBJ1-6; no clear D. The CDR3 has 10 residues. Germline V gene lookup returns CDR1 DFQATT and CDR2 SNEGSKA (reference sequence). V was trimmed by 6 bases and J by 13 bases, leaving 10 bases between them. CDR3 sequence reads: CSALAAPLHF. The CDR3, as DNA: TGCAGTGCCCTCGCCGCCCCCCTCCACTTT.

This clonotype was detected many times. The genes are TRBV28 and TRBJ1-1; no clear D gene. The CDR3 is 14 amino acids. Per germline, CDR1 MDHEN and CDR2 SYDVKM. Deletions cut 7 bases from V and 5 bases from J, with 17 bases between. CDR3 DNA: TGTGCCAGCACCCGGACGGGAGAGGGAACTGAAGCTTTCTTT. Translating it yields CASTRTGEGTEAFF.

This clonotype was detected many times. V and J are TRBV12-3 or TRBV12-4 and TRBJ1-4; 7 bases are shared with TRBD1. The trim removed 5 bases at V and 5 bases at J, leaving 2 bases unmatched. The CDR3 covers 13 residues. The CDR3 sequence is CASSGTDNEKLFF. In nucleotides, the CDR3 is TGTGCCAGCAGTGGGACAGACAATGAAAAACTGTTTTTT.

This clonotype was counted ten times or more. V usage is TRBV29-1 and J usage is TRBJ2-3, with 8 bases aligning to TRBD1. The ends lost 4 bases at V and 0 bases at J; junction bases unmatched: 3. Germline CDR1 and CDR2: SQVTM and ANQGSEA. This CDR3 spans 14 amino acids. The CDR3 is CSVVDRVSTDTQYF. CDR3 DNA sequence: TGCAGCGTTGTGGACAGGGTGAGCACAGATACGCAGTATTTT.

This clonotype was found many times. The CDR3 coding sequence is TGTGCCAGCAGTCTCAGCCGCCGGGACAGAAATGGCTACACCTTC. Encoded protein: CASSLSRRDRNGYTF. The rearrangement joins TRBV12-3 or TRBV12-4 to TRBJ1-2, with 7 bases fitting TRBD1. V shed 5 bases, J shed 6 bases, and the junction held 12 bases outside the gene matches. The CDR3 is 15 amino acids.

There are many counts of this clonotype. The DNA for the CDR3 is TGCAGCGTTGGGCAAGCCTATAATTCACCCCTCCACTTT. Translated: CSVGQAYNSPLHF. The rearrangement links TRBV29-1 to TRBJ1-6; D gene uncertain. The V end lost 4 bases, the J end lost 2 bases, and 6 bases lay between the germline ends. The CDR3 extends over 13 amino acids. The germline V gene has CDR1 SQVTM and CDR2 ANQGSEA.

J is TRBJ2-5 and V is TRBV7-2, with 7 bases lining up with TRBD1. The CDR3 extends over 13 amino acids. Germline loops: CDR1 SGHTA, CDR2 FQGNSA. V gave up 4 bases and J gave up 4 bases; unmatched junction bases: 3. The CDR3 region is CASSSTGVETQYF. CDR3 bases: TGTGCCAGCAGCTCCACAGGGGTAGAGACCCAGTACTTC.

This clonotype has a count of ten or more. The chain uses TRBV20-1 and TRBJ2-3, with 8 bases identical to TRBD1. The CDR3 consists of 15 residues. The junction had 7 bases not matched to a gene; V was cut back by 0 bases and J by 5 bases. Germline V CDR1 and CDR2: DFQATT, SNEGSKA (reference sequence). CDR3 residues: CSARDVQGVGDTQYF. CDR3 DNA sequence: TGCAGTGCTAGAGACGTACAGGGGGTAGGAGATACGCAGTATTTT.

This clonotype was observed many times. The gene calls are TRBV7-2 and TRBJ2-7; D possibly corresponds to TRBD1 (6 bases). The CDR3 sequence is 16 residues long. V lost 1 base to trimming and J lost 0 bases, with 13 bases between them. Germline V gene sequence: CDR1 SGHTA, CDR2 FQGNSA. CDR3 sequence reads: CASSLVGTMGSYEQYF. For the CDR3, the DNA is TGTGCCAGCAGCTTAGTAGGGACAATGGGCTCCTACGAGCAGTACTTC.

Many counts were recorded for this clonotype. The chain has TRBV4-3 and TRBJ1-2; D unclear. V lost 1 base to trimming and J lost 4 bases, with 10 bases between them. The V gene's germline CDR1 is LGHNA and CDR2 YSLEER. The CDR3 consists of 14 residues. CDR3 sequence reads: CASSQAREGYGYTF. The DNA for the CDR3 is TGCGCCAGCAGCCAAGCCCGGGAGGGCTATGGCTACACCTTC.

Ten or more counts support this clonotype. The chain joins TRBV6-2 or TRBV6-3 to TRBJ2-7; D gene unclear. CDR1 and CDR2 (germline): MNHEY, SVGEGT. V shed 6 bases and J shed 1 base, with 7 bases lying between them. The length of the CDR3 is 12 residues. The DNA for the CDR3 is TGTGCCAGCAGCCACGGATCCTACGAGCAGTACTTC. This sequence encodes CASSHGSYEQYF.

Regarding this clonotype: A much larger clone sits a single nucleotide away, making a read error possible. The J gene is TRBJ2-7, the V gene TRBV11-3, with 7 nucleotides matching TRBD1. The length of the CDR3 is 14 residues. In germline, CDR1 is SGHNT, CDR2 YENEEA. This CDR3 is CARSFRDRAYEQYF. The CDR3 DNA is TGTGCCAGGAGCTTCCGGGACAGAGCCTACGAGCAGTACTTC.

This clonotype was observed at least ten times. The rearrangement links TRBV7-2 to TRBJ1-1, with D unresolved. CDR3 length: 14 residues. Germline V gives CDR1 SGHTA, CDR2 FQGNSA. V lost 1 base and J 4 bases, leaving 10 bases between the germline ends. The CDR3 reads CASSLDSFFTEAFF. CDR3 bases: TGTGCCAGCAGCTTAGATTCCTTCTTCACTGAAGCTTTCTTT.

The rearrangement links TRBV12-3 or TRBV12-4 to TRBJ1-5; D remains unclear. V shed 2 bases and J shed 6 bases, with 8 bases lying between them. The CDR3 length is 13 residues. The CDR3 DNA sequence: TGTGCCAGCAGTTTAACCACGGGTCAGCCCCAGCATTTT. Translating gives CASSLTTGQPQHF.

This clonotype was observed at least ten times. The V gene is TRBV19, the J gene TRBJ1-2, with D possibly being TRBD1 (5 bases). The CDR3 is 14 amino acids. Germline V gives CDR1 LNHDA, CDR2 SQIVND (reference sequence). Trimming cost V 2 bases and J 3 bases, with 10 bases left between them. The CDR3 sequence: CASSITGADYGYTF. CDR3 DNA sequence: TGTGCCAGTAGTATAACCGGGGCGGACTATGGCTACACCTTC.

This clonotype was seen many times. The chain joins TRBV10-3 to TRBJ2-3; 12 nucleotides line up with TRBD2. CDR3 length: 18 residues. Germline trimming cut 4 bases from V and 2 bases from J; bases unmatched to any gene: 10. The germline V gene has CDR1 ENHRY and CDR2 SYGVKD. CDR3 amino acids: CAISGASGGATTTDTQYF. The CDR3 DNA reads TGTGCCATCAGTGGCGCTAGCGGGGGGGCCACTACCACAGATACGCAGTATTTT.

The sample holds many counts of this clonotype. The CDR3 sequence: CASSGVPPKETGSVYEQYF. CDR3 bases: TGTGCCAGCAGCGGAGTCCCACCCAAAGAGACAGGGTCCGTCTACGAGCAGTACTTC. The rearrangement joins TRBV7-2 to TRBJ2-7, with TRBD1 matching 7 bases. After removal of 5 bases from V and 3 bases from J, the junction contained 22 bases not matched to a gene. This CDR3 spans 19 amino acids. Germline CDR1 and CDR2: SGHTA and FQGNSA.

This clonotype was found many times. The V gene is TRBV7-9, the J gene TRBJ2-3; D tentatively fits TRBD1 or TRBD2 (5 bases each). The germline V gene has CDR1 SEHNR and CDR2 FQNEAQ (reference sequence). Between the trimmed V and J ends, which lost 5 bases and 6 bases, there was a span of 12 bases. This CDR3 has 13 residues. The CDR3: CASSLPGADTQYF. CDR3 DNA sequence: TGTGCCAGCAGCCTACCCGGGGCGGATACGCAGTATTTT.

This clonotype was seen ten or more times. The rearrangement joins TRBV6-5 to TRBJ1-4, with 7 bases matching TRBD1. The germline CDR1 and CDR2 sequences are MNHEY and SVGAGI. This CDR3 contains 12 residues. Trimming cost V 6 bases and J 10 bases; bases outside gene matches: 5. CDR3 amino acids: CASRQGLGKLFF. CDR3 bases: TGTGCCAGCAGACAGGGGCTCGGAAAACTGTTTTTT.

Ten or more counts support this clonotype. V gene TRBV2 combines with J gene TRBJ1-2; D gene ambiguous. With 2 bases removed from V and 3 bases from J, the gap between germline ends came to 10 bases. CDR1 is SNHLY and CDR2 is FYNNEI in the germline V gene. There are 14 residues in the CDR3. CDR3 DNA: TGTGCCAGCAGTGAATCTGTGACGGACTATGGCTACACCTTC. Its protein product is CASSESVTDYGYTF.

This clonotype was found many times. The rearrangement joins TRBV7-2 to TRBJ1-1; D gene unclear. Germline CDR1 is SGHTA and CDR2 is FQGNSA. Trimming pared 3 bases from V and 3 bases from J, leaving 8 bases between. CDR3 length: 13 residues. The CDR3 coding sequence is TGTGCCAGCAGCTTGGGGTGGGACACTGAAGCTTTCTTT. It yields the protein CASSLGWDTEAFF.

This clonotype was recorded many times. This sequence joins TRBV7-9 and TRBJ2-5, with TRBD2 matching over 8 bases. The V gene's germline CDR1 is SEHNR and CDR2 FQNEAQ (reference sequence). Trimming removed 4 bases from V and 4 bases from J; junction bases left unmatched: 8. CDR3 length: 15 residues. CDR3: CASSWGLGGGETQYF. The CDR3 bases are TGTGCCAGCAGCTGGGGACTAGGGGGGGGAGAGACCCAGTACTTC.

In this sample, this clonotype turned up many times. The chain is built from TRBV7-8 and TRBJ1-2, with 8 bases aligning to TRBD1. The germline CDR1 and CDR2 sequences are SGHVS and FQNEAQ. V lost 3 bases and J lost 6; bases outside the gene matches: 6. CDR3 size: 14 residues. The CDR3 reads CASSFSRGQNGYTF. The CDR3 nucleotides are TGTGCCAGCAGCTTCTCCAGGGGGCAGAATGGCTACACCTTC.